This entry concerns a single TCR beta chain. The CDR3 loop spans 15 amino acids. With 4 bases clipped from V and 9 bases from J, the junction kept 10 bases outside the gene matches. CDR1 and CDR2 (germline): GTSNPN, SVGIG (reference sequence). The sample belongs to a study of CD8 T cells in Susac syndrome. Random hexamers served to reverse transcribe about 0.45 to 1 ug RNA. In TCRdb, the immunoSEQ multiplex PCR reads were re-called with MiXCR into one record per CDR3 protein. The sample records a few hundred thousand distinct CDR3 sequences, nearly 97% being singletons. This rearrangement joins TRBV30 to TRBJ2-1; 12 bases line up with TRBD2. The sample consisted of CD4+ T cells from PBMCs. The receptor's source is a human donor with multiple sclerosis. The CDR3 region is CAWTNGLAGIGEQFF. The DNA of the CDR3 is TGTGCCTGGACAAATGGACTAGCGGGAATTGGTGAGCAGTTCTTC.